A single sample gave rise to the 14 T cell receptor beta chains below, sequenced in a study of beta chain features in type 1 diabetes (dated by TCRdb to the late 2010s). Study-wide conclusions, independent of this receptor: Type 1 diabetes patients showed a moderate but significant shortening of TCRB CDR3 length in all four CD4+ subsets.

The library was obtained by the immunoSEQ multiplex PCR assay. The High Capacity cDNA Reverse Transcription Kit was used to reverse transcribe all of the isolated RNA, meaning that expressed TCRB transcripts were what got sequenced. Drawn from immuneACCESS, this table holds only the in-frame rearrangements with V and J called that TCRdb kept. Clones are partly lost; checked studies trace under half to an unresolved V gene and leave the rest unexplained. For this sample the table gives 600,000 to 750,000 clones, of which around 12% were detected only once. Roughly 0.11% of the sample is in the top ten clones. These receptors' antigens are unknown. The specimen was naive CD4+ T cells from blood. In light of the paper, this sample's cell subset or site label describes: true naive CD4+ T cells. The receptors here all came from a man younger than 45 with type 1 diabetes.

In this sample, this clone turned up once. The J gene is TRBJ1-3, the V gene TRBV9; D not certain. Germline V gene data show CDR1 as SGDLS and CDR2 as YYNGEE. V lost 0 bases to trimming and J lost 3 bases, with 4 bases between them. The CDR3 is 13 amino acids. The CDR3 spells CASSVVHGNTIYF. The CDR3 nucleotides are TGTGCCAGCAGCGTAGTGCATGGAAACACCATATATTTT.

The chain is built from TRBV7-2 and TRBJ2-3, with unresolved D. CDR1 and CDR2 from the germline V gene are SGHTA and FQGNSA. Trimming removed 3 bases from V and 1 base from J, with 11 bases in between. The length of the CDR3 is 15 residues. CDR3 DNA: TGTGCCAGCAGCTTGAGCAGTTTAGGCACAGATACGCAGTATTTT. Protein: CASSLSSLGTDTQYF.

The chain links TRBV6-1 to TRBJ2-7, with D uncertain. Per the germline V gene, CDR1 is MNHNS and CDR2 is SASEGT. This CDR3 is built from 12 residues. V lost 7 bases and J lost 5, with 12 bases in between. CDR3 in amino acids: CASTWVRNEQYF. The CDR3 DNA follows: TGTGCCAGCACATGGGTGAGGAACGAGCAGTACTTC.

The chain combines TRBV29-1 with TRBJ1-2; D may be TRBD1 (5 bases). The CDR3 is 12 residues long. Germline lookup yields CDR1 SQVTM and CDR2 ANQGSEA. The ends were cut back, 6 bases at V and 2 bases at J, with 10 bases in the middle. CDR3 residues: CSVGDGNYGYTF. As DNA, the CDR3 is TGCAGCGTGGGGGACGGGAACTATGGCTACACCTTC.

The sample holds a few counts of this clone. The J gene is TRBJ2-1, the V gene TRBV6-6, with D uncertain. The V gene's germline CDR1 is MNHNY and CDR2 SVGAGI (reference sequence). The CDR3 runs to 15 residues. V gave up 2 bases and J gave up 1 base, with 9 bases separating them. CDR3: CASSYETGSYNEQFF. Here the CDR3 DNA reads TGTGCCAGCAGTTACGAAACGGGTTCCTACAATGAGCAGTTCTTC.

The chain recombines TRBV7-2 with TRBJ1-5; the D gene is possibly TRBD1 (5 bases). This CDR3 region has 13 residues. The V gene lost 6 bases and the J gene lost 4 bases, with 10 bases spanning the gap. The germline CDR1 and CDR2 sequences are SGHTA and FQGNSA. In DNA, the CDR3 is TGTGCCAGCAGGATTCAGGGAAATCAGCCCCAGCATTTT. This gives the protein CASRIQGNQPQHF.

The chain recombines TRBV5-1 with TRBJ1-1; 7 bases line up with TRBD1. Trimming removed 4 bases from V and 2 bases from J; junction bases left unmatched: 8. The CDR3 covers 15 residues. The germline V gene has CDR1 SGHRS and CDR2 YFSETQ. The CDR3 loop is CASSTGTVSNTEAFF. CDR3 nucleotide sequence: TGCGCCAGCAGCACGGGGACAGTGAGTAACACTGAAGCTTTCTTT.

CDR3 region: CASSVDGRGRNYGYTF. The CDR3 bases are TGTGCCAGCAGCGTAGACGGCCGGGGGAGGAACTATGGCTACACCTTC. V usage is TRBV9 and J usage is TRBJ1-2; D is possibly TRBD1 (5 bases). The CDR3 runs 16 residues. V was shortened by 0 bases and J by 2 bases, with 14 bases between the two germline ends. CDR1 and CDR2 from the germline V gene are SGDLS and YYNGEE.

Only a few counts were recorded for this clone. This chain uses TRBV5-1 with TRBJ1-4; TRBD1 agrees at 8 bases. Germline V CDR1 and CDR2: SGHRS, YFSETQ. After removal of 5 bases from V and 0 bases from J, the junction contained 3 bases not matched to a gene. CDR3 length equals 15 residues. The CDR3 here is CASRPDRATNEKLFF. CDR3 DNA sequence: TGCGCCAGCAGACCGGACAGGGCAACTAATGAAAAACTGTTTTTT.

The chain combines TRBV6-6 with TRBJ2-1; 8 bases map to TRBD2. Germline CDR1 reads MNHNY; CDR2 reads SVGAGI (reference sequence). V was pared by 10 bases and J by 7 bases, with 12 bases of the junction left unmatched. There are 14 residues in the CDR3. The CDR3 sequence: CAIRDSAGGNEQFF. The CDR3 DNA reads TGTGCCATCAGGGACTCCGCGGGGGGAAATGAGCAGTTCTTC.

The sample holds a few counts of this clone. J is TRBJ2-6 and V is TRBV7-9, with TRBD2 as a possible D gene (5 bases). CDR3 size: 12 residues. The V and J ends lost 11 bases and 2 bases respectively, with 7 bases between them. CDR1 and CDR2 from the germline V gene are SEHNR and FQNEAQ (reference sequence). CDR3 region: CAWGAGANVLTF. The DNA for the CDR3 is TGTGCCTGGGGAGCTGGGGCCAACGTCCTGACTTTC.

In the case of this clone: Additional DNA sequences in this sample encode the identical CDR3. The chain's CDR3 is CASSLEGNYGYTF. In DNA, the CDR3 is TGTGCCAGCAGCTTAGAAGGGAACTATGGCTACACCTTC. J is TRBJ1-2 and V is TRBV5-4; D call uncertain. Trimming removed 2 bases from V and 2 bases from J, with 7 bases in between. Germline values: CDR1 SGHNT, CDR2 YYREEE (reference sequence). The CDR3 has 13 residues.

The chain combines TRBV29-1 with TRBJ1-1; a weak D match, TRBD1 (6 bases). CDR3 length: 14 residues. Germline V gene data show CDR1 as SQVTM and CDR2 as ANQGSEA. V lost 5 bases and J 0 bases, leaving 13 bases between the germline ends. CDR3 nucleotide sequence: TGCAGCGTTAGAACAGGGACGATGAACACTGAAGCTTTCTTT. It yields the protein CSVRTGTMNTEAFF.

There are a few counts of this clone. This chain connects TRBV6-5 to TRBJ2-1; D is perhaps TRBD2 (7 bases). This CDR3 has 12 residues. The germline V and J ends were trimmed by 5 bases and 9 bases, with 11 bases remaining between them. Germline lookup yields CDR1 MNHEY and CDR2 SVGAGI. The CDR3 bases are TGTGCCAGCAGTCCGGGGGGCGGTGAGCAGTTCTTC. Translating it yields CASSPGGGEQFF.